The 6 T cell receptor beta chains in this list originate from one sample, sequenced in a study of regulatory T cells in long-lasting Graves disease. As to time point: newly diagnosed GD, antithyroid drugs for less than 3 months. The TCR library was prepared using RNA isolated from PBMCs. Arm-PCR with iRepertoire HTBI primers amplified the CDR3 regions for these TCR beta libraries. TCRdb recomputed calls from the multiplex PCR reads with MiXCR, one row per CDR3 protein. The top ten clones hold approximately 7.6% of a sample with around 420,000 distinct CDR3 sequences, over 12% of them seen once. These same records also appear under a second study, on T cells in Graves' hyperthyroidism and ophthalmopathy.

The starting material was peripheral blood mononuclear cells (PBMCs), obtained at new diagnosis, from a patient treated with antithyroid drugs. The receptors shown here come from a woman aged 40 to 50 with Graves disease.

This clonotype has more than one count but fewer than ten. The chain uses TRBV4-1 and TRBJ1-2; D is possibly TRBD1 (5 bases). The CDR3 runs to 15 residues. Germline CDR1 is MGHRA and CDR2 is YSYEKL. Between the trimmed V and J ends, which lost 1 base and 6 bases, there was a span of 15 bases. In nucleotides, the CDR3 is TGCGCCAGCAGCCAAGTGTCGACAGAGGCGGATGGCTACACCTTC. Residues: CASSQVSTEADGYTF.

This clonotype was detected many times. The chain joins TRBV2 to TRBJ2-7; D remains ambiguous. CDR1 is SNHLY and CDR2 is FYNNEI in the germline V gene. The CDR3 contains 15 residues. Deletions cut 3 bases from V and 2 bases from J, with 14 bases between. CDR3 residues: CASSDAGQPAYEQYF. CDR3 nucleotide sequence: TGTGCCAGCAGTGATGCAGGCCAGCCGGCCTACGAGCAGTACTTC.

The chain carries TRBV29-1 and TRBJ1-2, with D uncertain. Germline CDR1 reads SQVTM; CDR2 reads ANQGSEA. This CDR3 is built from 11 residues. The ends were cut back, 1 base at V and 8 bases at J, with 8 bases in the middle. The DNA of the CDR3 is TGCAGCGTTGAAGGGACGCGGGGCTACACCTTC. It codes for CSVEGTRGYTF.

The chain carries TRBV9 and TRBJ2-2; tentatively, D is TRBD1 (6 bases). CDR1 is SGDLS, CDR2 YYNGEE, per germline. Trimming shortened V by 3 bases and J by 7 bases, and 13 bases separated the two germline ends. The CDR3 spans 14 residues. CDR3 in amino acids: CASSGRGPRGELFF. In nucleotides, the CDR3 is TGTGCCAGCAGCGGCAGGGGTCCCCGCGGGGAGCTGTTTTTT.

This clonotype was seen a handful of times. This chain connects TRBV20-1 to TRBJ2-1; TRBD2 is a possible D gene (6 bases). The CDR3 is made up of 14 amino acids. Germline loops: CDR1 DFQATT, CDR2 SNEGSKA (reference sequence). Trimming took off 6 bases at V and 0 bases at J, with 12 bases between the two ends. The CDR3 sequence: CSANSGTSYNEQFF. As DNA, the CDR3 is TGCAGTGCCAATAGCGGAACCTCCTACAATGAGCAGTTCTTC.

This clonotype was seen only a few times. A junction end diverges from the germline sequence, so it may reflect a read error. V and J are TRBV28 and TRBJ2-7, with 8 nucleotides matching TRBD2. Germline CDR1 MDHEN, CDR2 SYDVKM. The CDR3 extends over 13 amino acids. CDR3 DNA: TGTGCCAGCGGTTTAAACGGGAGGGGCGAGCAGTACTTC. Translation gives CASGLNGRGEQYF.